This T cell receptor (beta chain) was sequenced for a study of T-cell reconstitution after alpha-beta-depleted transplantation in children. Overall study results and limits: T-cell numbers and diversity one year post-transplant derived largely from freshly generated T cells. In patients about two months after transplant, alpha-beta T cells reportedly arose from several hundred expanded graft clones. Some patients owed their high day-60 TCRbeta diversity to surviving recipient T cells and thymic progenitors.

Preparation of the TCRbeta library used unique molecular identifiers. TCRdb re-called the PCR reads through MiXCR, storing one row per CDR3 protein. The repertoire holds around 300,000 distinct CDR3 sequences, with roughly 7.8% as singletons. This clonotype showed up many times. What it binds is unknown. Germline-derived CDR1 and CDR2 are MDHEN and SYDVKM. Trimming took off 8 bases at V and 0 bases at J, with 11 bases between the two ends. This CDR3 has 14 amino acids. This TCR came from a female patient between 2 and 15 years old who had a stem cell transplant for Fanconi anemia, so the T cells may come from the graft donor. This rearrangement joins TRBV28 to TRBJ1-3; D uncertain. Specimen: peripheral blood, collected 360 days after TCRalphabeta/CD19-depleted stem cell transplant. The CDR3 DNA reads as TGTGCCAGCTCAAGACCTTTCTCTGGAAACACCATATATTTT. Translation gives CASSRPFSGNTIYF. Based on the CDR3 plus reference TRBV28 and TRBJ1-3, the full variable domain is DVKVTQSSRYLVKRTGEKVFLECVQDMDHENMFWYRQDPGLGLRLIYFSYDVKMKEKGDIPEGYSVSREKKERFSLILESASTNQTSMYLCASSRPFSGNTIYFGEGSWLTVV.